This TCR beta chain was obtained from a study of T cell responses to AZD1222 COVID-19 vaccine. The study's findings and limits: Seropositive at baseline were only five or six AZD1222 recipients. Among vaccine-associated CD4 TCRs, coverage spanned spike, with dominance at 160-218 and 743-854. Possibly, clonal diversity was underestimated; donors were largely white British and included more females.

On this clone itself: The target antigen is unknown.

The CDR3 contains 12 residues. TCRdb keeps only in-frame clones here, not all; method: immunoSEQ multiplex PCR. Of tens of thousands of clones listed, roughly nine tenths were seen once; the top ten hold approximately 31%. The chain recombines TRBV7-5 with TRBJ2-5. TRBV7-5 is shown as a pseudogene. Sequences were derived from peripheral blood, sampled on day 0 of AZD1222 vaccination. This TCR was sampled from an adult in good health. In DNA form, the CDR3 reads TGTGCCAGAAGCCGACGGGCGGAGACCCAGTACTTC. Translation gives CARSRRAETQYF.